The 13 T cell receptor beta chains reported below all come from one sample, sequenced in a study of tumor-infiltrating lymphocytes in primary liver carcinoma. Germline DNA was also extracted, with blood RNA taken from unsorted whole blood. The researchers produced TCR beta cDNA from 400 to 650 ng total RNA with a constant-region primer. Each TCR beta library was derived from three nested multiplex PCR rounds that employed slightly modified ARM-PCR. For roughly 10 cycles apiece, the opening two PCR rounds ran with TRBV1-TRBV30 forward primers and a C-beta reverse primer. TCRdb itself ran the multiplex PCR reads through MiXCR, one entry per CDR3 protein. The sample holds about 300,000 distinct CDR3 sequences, more than 55% seen once. Sequenced sample: peripheral blood. These receptor sequences come from a man between 35 and 55 years old with primary liver carcinoma and hepatitis B virus infection.

Notes on this clonotype: The junction does not match germline at one end; this may be a read error. The chain uses TRBV5-4 and TRBJ2-7, with D unclear. The CDR3 is 15 residues long. Germline V CDR1 and CDR2: SGHNT, YYREEE (reference sequence). CDR3 region: CASRLGGSDSYEQYF. The CDR3 bases are TGTGCCAGCAGATTGGGTGGTTCAGATTCCTACGAGCAGTACTTC.

With respect to this clonotype: One end of the junction fails to match germline, which may point to a read error. V gene TRBV14 combines with J gene TRBJ2-5; D possibly uses TRBD1 or TRBD2 (5 bases each). The germline V gene encodes CDR1 SGHDN and CDR2 FVKESK. CDR3 length: 17 residues. The chain's CDR3 is CASSQGRGSGVRETQHF. CDR3 DNA: TGTGCCAGCAGCCAAGGTCGGGGCAGTGGGGTTAGAGAGACCCAGCACTTC.

In its sample, this clonotype was seen a few times. The chain combines TRBV10-3 with TRBJ2-3, with a weak D call TRBD2 (5 bases). V was trimmed by 7 bases and J by 2 bases, leaving 19 bases between them. This CDR3 has 16 amino acids. Germline lookup yields CDR1 ENHRY and CDR2 SYGVKD. The CDR3 nucleotides read TGTGCCATCAACGGACCCGGAGCGGCGACCACAGATACGCAGTATTTT. Translation gives CAINGPGAATTDTQYF.

Concerning this clonotype: This could be a read error, since a much larger clone is one nucleotide away. The chain recombines TRBV6-2 or TRBV6-3 with TRBJ2-3; possible D gene TRBD1, 5 bases. This CDR3 is 12 amino acids long. The germline gives CDR1 MNHEY, CDR2 SVGEGT. CDR3 nucleotide sequence: TGTACCAGCAGTTATCCCGTACAGGCGCAGTATTTT. It encodes CTSSYPVQAQYF.

As regards this clonotype: Being one base from a much bigger clone, this may be a read error. The V gene is TRBV6-5, the J gene TRBJ1-2, with unresolved D. Trimming left V 8 bases short and J 5 bases short, with 18 bases between. This CDR3 comprises 14 residues. Germline V gene lookup returns CDR1 MNHEY and CDR2 SVGAGI. This CDR3 is CASGNHRQLYGYTF. The CDR3 DNA reads TGTGCCAGCGGGAACCACAGACAACTGTATGGCTACACCTTC.

This rearrangement joins TRBV6-2 or TRBV6-3 to TRBJ2-2, with TRBD1 as a possible D gene (6 bases). CDR1 and CDR2 (germline): MNHEY, SVGEGT. This CDR3 is built from 15 residues. The V gene lost 11 bases and the J gene lost 4 bases, with 20 bases spanning the gap. The CDR3 DNA reads as TGTGCCGGCAAAAAGGGACAAATAACCACCGGGGAGCTGTTTTTT. Translated: CAGKKGQITTGELFF.

Notes on this clonotype: Since a much larger clone is just one base distant, this may be a read error. CDR3 loop: CASSRFSYNERFF. In DNA form, the CDR3 reads TGTGCCAGCAGTCGTTTCTCCTACAATGAGCGGTTCTTC. The chain couples TRBV6-2 or TRBV6-3 to TRBJ2-1; D call uncertain. The length of the CDR3 is 13 residues. Germline V gene lookup returns CDR1 MNHEY and CDR2 SVGEGT.

This clonotype has only one observation. The chain has TRBV5-8 and TRBJ2-2, with D tentatively TRBD2 (6 bases). V was clipped by 4 bases and J by 2 bases, with 15 bases between them. Germline V gene data show CDR1 as SGHTS and CDR2 as YDEGEE. CDR3 length: 16 residues. The CDR3 DNA reads as TGTGCCAGCAGCCCAACTAGTAGCGGAAACACCGGGGAGCTGTTTTTT. Protein product: CASSPTSSGNTGELFF.

In the case of this clonotype: The germline gene is not matched at one end of the junction; a read error may be the cause. The V call is TRBV10-3, the J call TRBJ1-2, with TRBD1 as a possible D gene (6 bases). This CDR3 has 12 residues. Germline CDR1 ENHRY, CDR2 SYGVKD. DNA of the CDR3: TGTGCCATCAGTCGGCAGGGGTCTGGCTACTCCTTC. Translated: CAISRQGSGYSF.

The chain uses TRBV29-1 and TRBJ2-7; D unclear. Germline loops: CDR1 SQVTM, CDR2 ANQGSEA. V was shortened by 4 bases and J by 5 bases, with 9 bases between the two germline ends. The CDR3 runs 11 residues. The CDR3 is CSVGQLDEQYF. CDR3 DNA: TGCAGCGTTGGCCAGCTCGACGAGCAGTACTTC.

As to this clonotype: The germline gene is not matched at one end of the junction; a read error may be the cause. The chain is built from TRBV11-2 and TRBJ2-2; TRBD1 matches 7 bases. Germline V lookup: CDR1 SGHAT, CDR2 FQNNGV. The CDR3 totals 14 residues. The CDR3 sequence is CTSSRTGYTWELSF. The CDR3, as DNA: TGTACCAGCAGCCGGACAGGATACACCTGGGAGCTGTCTTTT. The variable domain in full, with the rest retrieved from reference TRBV11-2 and TRBJ2-2, is EAGVAQSPRYKIIEKRQSVAFWCNPISGHATLYWYQQILGQGPKLLIQFQNNGVVDDSQLPKDRFSAERLKGVDSTLKIQPAKLEDSAVYLCTSSRTGYTWELSFGEGSRLTVL.

The V and J genes are TRBV24-1 and TRBJ2-3; 8 bases align to TRBD1. This CDR3 has 13 amino acids. Germline V gene lookup returns CDR1 KGHDR and CDR2 SFDVKD. Unmatched junction bases numbered 5, after V lost 10 bases and J lost 3 bases. CDR3 nucleotides: TGTGCCACTAGCAGGGGGCTTACAGATACGCAGTATTTT. The encoded protein is CATSRGLTDTQYF.

The rearrangement links TRBV21-1 to TRBJ1-1; the D call in the table, TRBD1, was not verified against the DNA. TRBV21-1 is a recognized pseudogene. The CDR3 covers 14 residues. CDR3: CASTVRGKGTEAFF. The CDR3 DNA is TGTGCCAGCACCGTTAGGGGGAAAGGCACTGAAGCTTTCTTT.